The 29 T cell receptor beta chains given below trace back to one sample, sequenced in a study of cytomegalovirus exposure and HLA in healthy donors. The PCR contained 60 Vbeta and 13 Jbeta primers. Libraries were prepared by immunoSEQ multiplex PCR; TCRdb keeps only in-frame clonotypes and omits some of them. The table has 85,000 to 130,000 clones, more than 60% seen once; the top ten hold about 6%. The sample consisted of PBMCs. The source is a woman aged 50 to 60 in good health and CMV-seropositive.

The table lists this clone with a few counts. The chain employs TRBV18 and TRBJ1-6, with 11 nucleotides matching TRBD1. CDR1 and CDR2 (germline): KGHSH, LQKENI. The CDR3 loop spans 16 amino acids. Trimming took 3 bases from V and 8 from J; bases not matched to a gene: 6. This chain's CDR3 is CASSPRTGGDYSPLHF. DNA of the CDR3: TGTGCCAGCTCACCCCGGACAGGGGGCGATTATTCACCCCTCCACTTT.

This sequence joins TRBV5-6 and TRBJ1-5; maybe TRBD1 (5 bases). V lost 6 bases, J lost 5 bases, and 9 bases lay in between. Germline CDR1 and CDR2: SGHDT and YYEEEE. This CDR3 is built from 12 residues. This CDR3 reads CASTWGDQPQHF. Written as DNA, the CDR3 is TGTGCCAGCACCTGGGGGGATCAGCCCCAGCATTTT.

This clone was seen more than once but under ten times. The chain recombines TRBV4-3 with TRBJ1-2; D gene unclear. CDR3 length: 16 residues. Trimming shortened V by 0 bases and J by 2 bases, and 13 bases separated the two germline ends. Germline values: CDR1 LGHNA, CDR2 YSLEER. The CDR3 loop reads CASSQDSGLQNYGYTF. The DNA of the CDR3 is TGCGCCAGCAGCCAAGATTCAGGCCTACAGAACTATGGCTACACCTTC.

The chain is built from TRBV4-3 and TRBJ2-5; 9 bases fit TRBD1. Looked up from germline, CDR1 is LGHNA and CDR2 is YSLEER. This CDR3 is 17 amino acids long. The ends lost 3 bases at V and 2 bases at J; junction bases unmatched: 10. The CDR3 here is CASSHWAGTGLQETQYF. CDR3 in DNA: TGCGCCAGCAGCCATTGGGCCGGGACAGGGCTTCAAGAGACCCAGTACTTC.

V usage is TRBV28 and J usage is TRBJ2-3; 8 nucleotides line up with TRBD1. The germline CDR1 and CDR2 sequences are MDHEN and SYDVKM. CDR3 size: 18 residues. V dropped 5 bases and J dropped 2; count of bases not matched to a gene: 15. In DNA form, the CDR3 reads TGTGCCAGCAGTGCTACGACAGGGGCCCCCATCTCCACAGATACGCAGTATTTT. Translated, it gives CASSATTGAPISTDTQYF.

The rearrangement links TRBV30 to TRBJ2-5, with 8 bases that match TRBD2. Looked up from germline, CDR1 is GTSNPN and CDR2 is SVGIG (reference sequence). V lost 2 bases to trimming and J lost 5 bases; unmatched junction nucleotides: 7. The CDR3 spans 14 residues. The CDR3 coding sequence is TGTGCCTGGAGTCCGGGGGGGGCAGGGGAGACCCAGTACTTC. Protein sequence: CAWSPGGAGETQYF.

The V and J genes are TRBV18 and TRBJ1-3; the D is unclear. This CDR3 region has 15 residues. Trimming removed 5 bases at V and 2 bases at J, with 13 bases between. The germline V gene has CDR1 KGHSH and CDR2 LQKENI. CDR3 in DNA: TGTGCCAGCTCAAATTTACAGAACACTGGAAACACCATATATTTT. Amino acid sequence: CASSNLQNTGNTIYF.

This clone appeared a few times. This chain connects TRBV14 to TRBJ1-1, with D maybe TRBD1 (6 bases). The germline V gene has CDR1 SGHDN and CDR2 FVKESK. The CDR3 consists of 15 residues. Trimming took 4 bases from V and 7 from J, leaving 19 bases between them. CDR3 sequence (DNA): TGTGCCAGCAGCCGCCTGAGGGGTATGACAGGTGAAGCTTTCTTT. Protein sequence: CASSRLRGMTGEAFF.

This clone has a handful of counts. The J gene is TRBJ1-5, the V gene TRBV25-1, with 8 bases lining up with TRBD1. CDR3 length equals 14 residues. Germline V gene lookup returns CDR1 MGHDK and CDR2 SYGVNS. The trim removed 3 bases at V and 9 bases at J, leaving 7 bases unmatched. CDR3 nucleotides: TGTGCCAGCAGTGATCGACAGGGGTCTCGGCCCCAGCATTTT. Encoded protein: CASSDRQGSRPQHF.

This clone was counted between two and nine times. V usage is TRBV4-2 and J usage is TRBJ1-4, with D perhaps matching TRBD1 (6 bases). This CDR3 comprises 14 residues. Germline CDR1 is LGHNA and CDR2 is YNFKEQ. Trimming stripped 2 bases from V and 8 bases from J, with 12 bases between. In DNA form, the CDR3 reads TGTGCCAGCAGCCAACACGGGACATCCGAAAAACTGTTTTTT. This translates into CASSQHGTSEKLFF.

To note about this clone: A read error may produce the germline difference seen at one junction end. The genes are TRBV7-9 and TRBJ2-7; 8 positions match TRBD2. The CDR3 extends over 13 amino acids. Germline CDR1 is SEHNR and CDR2 is FQNEAQ (reference sequence). CDR3 bases: TGTTCCAGCAGCCCGGGAGGGGCCTACGAGCAGTACTTC. Its protein product is CSSSPGGAYEQYF.

The genes are TRBV14 and TRBJ1-3; D may be TRBD1 (5 bases). From germline, CDR1 is SGHDN and CDR2 FVKESK. The CDR3 loop spans 16 amino acids. With 2 bases removed from V and 2 bases from J, the gap between germline ends came to 13 bases. The CDR3 reads CASSQRGNNAGNTIYF. Here the CDR3 DNA reads TGTGCCAGCAGCCAACGGGGGAACAACGCTGGAAACACCATATATTTT.

This rearrangement joins TRBV19 to TRBJ1-1, with 7 bases identical to TRBD1. This CDR3 comprises 14 residues. The germline V gene has CDR1 LNHDA and CDR2 SQIVND (reference sequence). V shed 7 bases and J 1 base; nucleotides not matched to a gene: 6. CDR3 residues: CASTQGGPNTEAFF. Written as DNA, the CDR3 is TGTGCCAGTACTCAGGGGGGACCGAACACTGAAGCTTTCTTT.

The table lists this clone with a few counts. Germline and junction disagree at one end, which may indicate a read error. The chain is built from TRBV6-5 and TRBJ1-1; D call uncertain. CDR1 MNHEY and CDR2 SVGAGI come from the germline V gene. This CDR3 comprises 11 residues. The CDR3 reads CASSYYGEAFF. The CDR3 coding sequence is TGTGCCAGCAGCTACTACGGTGAAGCTTTCTTT.

This sequence joins TRBV5-1 and TRBJ2-2, with 11 bases fitting TRBD2. The germline V gene has CDR1 SGHRS and CDR2 YFSETQ. CDR3 size: 16 residues. Trimming removed 4 bases from V and 3 bases from J; junction bases left unmatched: 5. This chain's CDR3 is CASSKTSGEYTGELFF. The CDR3 DNA reads as TGCGCCAGCAGCAAGACTAGCGGGGAGTACACCGGGGAGCTGTTTTTT.

J is TRBJ2-5 and V is TRBV7-6, with D maybe TRBD1 (6 bases). Near its end, the DNA agrees better with TRBJ2-7, so the J call may be wrong. The germline gives CDR1 SGHVS, CDR2 FNYEAQ. The CDR3 contains 15 residues. This chain's CDR3 is CASSLGAGAPYEQYF. The CDR3 DNA is TGTGCCAGCAGCCTAGGGGCAGGGGCACCCTACGAGCAGTACTTC.

The rearrangement uses TRBV18 and TRBJ2-5; 12 bases map to TRBD2. V was pared by 4 bases and J by 5 bases, with 8 bases of the junction left unmatched. Germline V gene data show CDR1 as KGHSH and CDR2 as LQKENI. The length of the CDR3 is 16 residues. CDR3 bases: TGTGCCAGCTCACAGTCGACTAGCGGGGGCACGGAGACCCAGTACTTC. Residues: CASSQSTSGGTETQYF.

The chain carries TRBV2 and TRBJ1-1; the match to TRBD1 covers 7 bases. This CDR3 is built from 11 residues. Trimming took 11 bases from V and 1 from J; bases not matched to a gene: 1. CDR1 is SNHLY and CDR2 is FYNNEI in the germline V gene. The CDR3 DNA reads as TGTGCCGGACAGGCGAACACTGAAGCTTTCTTT. Translating it yields CAGQANTEAFF.

The V gene is TRBV7-6, the J gene TRBJ1-5; D is undetermined. The CDR3 runs to 16 residues. Germline V gene sequence: CDR1 SGHVS, CDR2 FNYEAQ. V shed 4 bases and J shed 0 bases, with 13 bases lying between them. The CDR3: CASSSHPRGSNQPQHF. In DNA, the CDR3 is TGTGCCAGCAGCTCCCACCCCCGAGGTAGCAATCAGCCCCAGCATTTT.

The V and J genes are TRBV15 and TRBJ2-2; D unclear. The CDR3 contains 15 residues. V lost 0 bases and J 1 base, leaving 6 bases between the germline ends. Germline V gene sequence: CDR1 LNHNV, CDR2 YYDKDF (reference sequence). CDR3 bases: TGTGCCACCAGCAGAGATCATGTGAACACCGGGGAGCTGTTTTTT. It is translated as CATSRDHVNTGELFF.

The genes are TRBV10-1 and TRBJ1-6; tentative D call: TRBD1 (5 bases). Germline V gene sequence: CDR1 WNHNN, CDR2 SYGVQD (reference sequence). Trimming left V 3 bases short and J 7 bases short, with 10 bases between. The CDR3 contains 14 residues. The CDR3: CASSDRRGNSPLHF. Written as DNA, the CDR3 is TGCGCCAGCAGTGACAGGCGGGGGAATTCACCCCTCCACTTT.

The chain combines TRBV5-1 with TRBJ1-5; the match to TRBD1 covers 7 bases. The CDR3 loop spans 14 amino acids. V was pared by 2 bases and J by 4 bases, with 3 bases of the junction left unmatched. Germline lookup yields CDR1 SGHRS and CDR2 YFSETQ. CDR3 sequence reads: CASSFGTANQPQHF. CDR3 DNA sequence: TGCGCCAGCAGCTTCGGGACAGCAAATCAGCCCCAGCATTTT. Full variable domain (rest looked up from reference TRBV5-1 and TRBJ1-5): KAGVTQTPRYLIKTRGQQVTLSCSPISGHRSVSWYQQTPGQGLQFLFEYFSETQRNKGNFPGRFSGRQFSNSRSEMNVSTLELGDSALYLCASSFGTANQPQHFGDGTRLSIL.

V gene TRBV25-1 combines with J gene TRBJ1-2; 8 bases map to TRBD1. Germline CDR1 MGHDK, CDR2 SYGVNS. The junction had 10 bases not matched to a gene; V was cut back by 6 bases and J by 7 bases. The CDR3 sequence is 14 residues long. The CDR3 protein is CASSGWAGGLGYTF. CDR3 DNA sequence: TGTGCCAGCAGCGGTTGGGCAGGGGGCCTTGGCTACACCTTC.

The J gene is TRBJ1-1, the V gene TRBV23-1; D call uncertain. TRBV23-1 is noted as an ORF with a role that remains uncertain. V gave up 6 bases and J gave up 2 bases, with 7 bases separating them. The CDR3 totals 12 residues. The CDR3 loop reads CASRRENTEAFF. CDR3 in DNA: TGCGCCAGCAGGCGGGAAAACACTGAAGCTTTCTTT.

The CDR3 region is CASSYRGLASYTEAFF. The CDR3 nucleotides are TGTGCCAGCAGTTACCGGGGACTGGCTTCGTACACTGAAGCTTTCTTT. The chain combines TRBV6-5 with TRBJ1-1, with D tentatively TRBD1 (5 bases). CDR3 length: 16 amino acids. In germline, CDR1 is MNHEY, CDR2 SVGAGI. V lost 2 bases and J 3 bases, leaving 16 bases between the germline ends.

V gene TRBV19 combines with J gene TRBJ1-5; a weak D match, TRBD1 (6 bases). CDR1 and CDR2 (germline): LNHDA, SQIVND (reference sequence). This CDR3 has 15 residues. V was pared by 5 bases and J by 0 bases, with 11 bases between. The CDR3 DNA reads as TGTGCCAGTAGTGCCCAGGGGAATAGCAATCAGCCCCAGCATTTT. As protein: CASSAQGNSNQPQHF.

The gene calls are TRBV30 and TRBJ1-1; D is unclear. Trimming left V 0 bases short and J 0 bases short, with 5 bases between. CDR1 and CDR2 from the germline V gene are GTSNPN and SVGIG (reference sequence). The CDR3 extends over 13 amino acids. The CDR3 loop is CAWSVLVNTEAFF. The CDR3 DNA reads TGTGCCTGGAGTGTTTTAGTGAACACTGAAGCTTTCTTT.

This chain uses TRBV5-1 with TRBJ2-5, with TRBD2 identical over 15 bases. V dropped 6 bases and J dropped 5; count of bases not matched to a gene: 8. The germline gives CDR1 SGHRS, CDR2 YFSETQ. CDR3 length equals 16 residues. CDR3 bases: TGCGCCAGCACCCTCACCGGGACTAGCGGGGGGGAGACCCAGTACTTC. This sequence encodes CASTLTGTSGGETQYF.

The CDR3 DNA reads TGTGCCAGTAACCCGCGCTTCCTGGGGCTGCTGAGCGAGCAGTACTTC. This gives the protein CASNPRFLGLLSEQYF. The chain recombines TRBV19 with TRBJ2-5; the D gene is possibly TRBD1 (5 bases). With the DNA end fitting TRBJ2-7 better, the J assignment may be wrong. Per germline, CDR1 LNHDA and CDR2 SQIVND (reference sequence). This CDR3 comprises 16 residues.